This entry lists 24 T cell receptor beta chains sequenced from one sample in a study of blood T cell repertoires in COVID-19 (dated by TCRdb to the early 2020s). The protocol used for the library was the immunoSEQ multiplex PCR assay. TCRdb mirrors the immuneACCESS table, restricted to in-frame sequences. Some clones are absent from its copies; in checked studies, under half trace to an unresolved V gene, and the reason for the others is unknown. The sample table lists about 200,000 clones, about 88% of them with a count of one. The top ten clones comprise around 24% of the sample. Material: PBMCs or T cells enriched from blood (not recorded which). The receptor source for this set is a woman aged 40 to 55 in a cohort exposed to, infected with or recovered from COVID-19 (not recorded which).

This chain joins TRBV21-1 and TRBJ1-1; the D segment call TRBD1 is taken from the table without a DNA check. TRBV21-1 is classified as a pseudogene. The length of the CDR3 is 13 residues. The DNA for the CDR3 is TGTGCCAGCAGATTCAGGGGGTCCGGGGAAGCTTTCTTT. Residues: CASRFRGSGEAFF.

This clone was seen a few times. The rearrangement uses TRBV7-9 and TRBJ2-1, with 8 bases identical to TRBD1. Per the germline V gene, CDR1 is SEHNR and CDR2 is FQNEAQ (reference sequence). The CDR3 covers 14 residues. Trimming removed 2 bases from V and 5 bases from J; junction bases left unmatched: 2. Here the CDR3 DNA reads TGTGCCAGCAGCTTATTGGACAGGGACAATGAGCAGTTCTTC. Encoded protein: CASSLLDRDNEQFF.

This clone was detected only once. The V and J genes are TRBV5-6 and TRBJ1-4; 7 bases fit TRBD1. V lost 2 bases, J lost 8 bases, and 9 bases stayed unmatched. Germline-derived CDR1 and CDR2 are SGHDT and YYEEEE. The CDR3 covers 15 residues. DNA of the CDR3: TGTGCCAGCAGCTTCTTCGACAGGGAAGGGGAAAAACTGTTTTTT. This codes for CASSFFDREGEKLFF.

The chain uses TRBV5-6 and TRBJ2-7; D remains unclear. The CDR3 contains 12 residues. The germline V gene encodes CDR1 SGHDT and CDR2 YYEEEE. V lost 1 base to trimming and J lost 7 bases, with 9 bases between them. This chain's CDR3 is CASSLFIQEQYF. The CDR3 region has the DNA TGTGCCAGCAGCTTGTTTATCCAGGAGCAGTACTTC.

The gene calls are TRBV9 and TRBJ2-1, with D maybe TRBD2 (7 bases). Trimming took off 4 bases at V and 12 bases at J, with 14 bases between the two ends. The CDR3 is 12 residues long. Germline CDR1 reads SGDLS; CDR2 reads YYNGEE. CDR3 DNA: TGTGCCAGCAGCTCCGGACTAGGGGGGCAGTTCTTC. Its protein product is CASSSGLGGQFF.

The chain is built from TRBV27 and TRBJ1-2, with 9 positions matching TRBD1. Germline-derived CDR1 and CDR2 are MNHEY and SMNVEV (reference sequence). The CDR3 has 16 amino acids. Trimming at V came to 2 bases and at J to 8 bases, leaving 12 bases not matched to a gene. The CDR3 region is CASSLHTTGGIRGYTF. The CDR3 bases are TGTGCCAGCAGTTTACATACTACAGGGGGCATAAGGGGCTACACCTTC.

Written as DNA, the CDR3 is TGTGCCAGCAGCTTGGGGACTGCCCCCGACAATGAGCAGTTCTTC. Protein sequence: CASSLGTAPDNEQFF. This chain uses TRBV11-3 with TRBJ2-1; perhaps TRBD2 as D (6 bases). Per the germline V gene, CDR1 is SGHNT and CDR2 is YENEEA. Trimming removed 3 bases from V and 5 bases from J, with 14 bases in between. The CDR3 consists of 15 residues.

CDR3 amino acids: CAIREDRGMDSPLHF. CDR3 in DNA: TGTGCCATCAGAGAAGACAGGGGAATGGATTCACCCCTCCACTTT. The chain employs TRBV10-3 and TRBJ1-6; 8 bases map to TRBD1. CDR3 size: 15 residues. V lost 6 bases to trimming and J lost 8 bases; unmatched junction nucleotides: 9. The germline CDR1 and CDR2 sequences are ENHRY and SYGVKD.

This clone was counted only a few times. The rearrangement joins TRBV6-1 to TRBJ1-2; D not certain. Germline V CDR1 and CDR2: MNHNS, SASEGT. The V gene lost 3 bases and the J gene lost 6 bases, with 8 bases spanning the gap. The CDR3 is 12 residues long. The CDR3 DNA sequence: TGTGCCAGCAGTGAGTCCGGGGATGGCTACACCTTC. Residues: CASSESGDGYTF.

This clone was counted only a few times. This chain links TRBV5-1 with TRBJ1-1, with D tentatively TRBD1 (5 bases). Trimming removed 4 bases at V and 8 bases at J, with 18 bases between. The CDR3 spans 14 residues. CDR1 is SGHRS, CDR2 YFSETQ, per germline. This CDR3 reads CASSADTTAWEAFF. CDR3 coding DNA: TGCGCCAGCAGCGCGGATACGACAGCCTGGGAAGCTTTCTTT. Variable domain in full (rest from reference TRBV5-1 and TRBJ1-1): KAGVTQTPRYLIKTRGQQVTLSCSPISGHRSVSWYQQTPGQGLQFLFEYFSETQRNKGNFPGRFSGRQFSNSRSEMNVSTLELGDSALYLCASSADTTAWEAFFGQGTRLTVV.

V usage is TRBV11-2 and J usage is TRBJ1-5, with D perhaps TRBD1 (6 bases). CDR1 SGHAT and CDR2 FQNNGV come from the germline V gene. The CDR3 consists of 16 residues. Trimming cost V 5 bases and J 0 bases, with 14 bases left between them. The CDR3 nucleotides are TGTGCCAGCAGCCGCACCAGGGGTGGTAGCAATCAGCCCCAGCATTTT. Protein: CASSRTRGGSNQPQHF.

The chain combines TRBV7-9 with TRBJ1-2, with a possible D match to TRBD1 (5 bases). Trimming pared 1 base from V and 2 bases from J, leaving 11 bases between. CDR1 and CDR2 from the germline V gene are SEHNR and FQNEAQ (reference sequence). This CDR3 has 15 amino acids. CDR3 protein: CASSLVGAGNYGYTF. The CDR3 region has the DNA TGTGCCAGCAGCTTAGTAGGGGCGGGGAACTATGGCTACACCTTC.

This clone was observed a single time. This rearrangement joins TRBV2 to TRBJ2-1; D not resolved. The CDR3 has 12 amino acids. V lost 3 bases and J 10 bases, leaving 10 bases between the germline ends. Germline CDR1 is SNHLY and CDR2 is FYNNEI. The CDR3 nucleotides are TGTGCCAGCAGTGATTTCCCCAGGGAGCAGTTCTTC. This encodes CASSDFPREQFF.

The chain links TRBV6-5 to TRBJ1-1, with 9 nucleotides matching TRBD1. With 2 bases clipped from V and 3 bases from J, the junction kept 4 bases outside the gene matches. The CDR3 has 15 residues. From germline, CDR1 is MNHEY and CDR2 SVGAGI. The CDR3 coding sequence is TGTGCCAGCAGTTACGGGACAGGGACGGACACTGAAGCTTTCTTT. It specifies CASSYGTGTDTEAFF.

CDR3 loop: CASSFGTGPSYEQYF. The CDR3 nucleotides are TGTGCCAGCAGCTTTGGGACAGGCCCTTCCTACGAGCAGTACTTC. The chain links TRBV11-2 to TRBJ2-7; TRBD1 matches 8 bases. The CDR3 extends over 15 amino acids. Germline-derived CDR1 and CDR2 are SGHAT and FQNNGV. V was pared by 3 bases and J by 1 base, with 5 bases of the junction left unmatched.

There are a few counts of this clone. This chain joins TRBV28 and TRBJ1-1; the match to TRBD1 covers 9 bases. Trimming at V came to 6 bases and at J to 6 bases, leaving 5 bases not matched to a gene. Germline V lookup: CDR1 MDHEN, CDR2 SYDVKM. CDR3 length equals 13 residues. The CDR3 sequence: CASSPRQGAEAFF. Written as DNA, the CDR3 is TGTGCCAGCAGCCCTAGACAGGGGGCTGAAGCTTTCTTT.

V gene TRBV7-9 combines with J gene TRBJ2-7; 7 bases align to TRBD2. This CDR3 has 12 amino acids. The ends lost 5 bases at V and 2 bases at J; junction bases unmatched: 0. Per germline, CDR1 SEHNR and CDR2 FQNEAQ (reference sequence). CDR3 residues: CASSAGAYEQYF. CDR3 in DNA: TGTGCCAGCAGCGCGGGGGCCTACGAGCAGTACTTC.

The chain couples TRBV18 to TRBJ2-3; 15 nucleotides align to TRBD2. Per the germline V gene, CDR1 is KGHSH and CDR2 is LQKENI. Germline trimming cut 6 bases from V and 4 bases from J; bases unmatched to any gene: 2. The CDR3 length is 15 residues. The CDR3 reads CASSGLAGGSDTQYF. In DNA form, the CDR3 reads TGTGCCAGCTCGGGACTAGCGGGGGGCTCAGATACGCAGTATTTT.

The rearrangement joins TRBV9 to TRBJ1-4, with 9 bases that match TRBD1. In germline, CDR1 is SGDLS, CDR2 YYNGEE. Trimming took 4 bases from V and 5 from J; bases not matched to a gene: 6. The CDR3 runs to 15 residues. CDR3 nucleotides: TGTGCCAGCAGCACTACAGGGGGCCCAAATGAAAAACTGTTTTTT. Protein product: CASSTTGGPNEKLFF.

V is TRBV4-3 and J is TRBJ2-2, with 12 bases matching TRBD2. With 4 bases clipped from V and 0 bases from J, the junction kept 12 bases outside the gene matches. Germline V CDR1 and CDR2: LGHNA, YSLEER. The CDR3 is 20 amino acids. CDR3 nucleotide sequence: TGCGCCAGCAGCCGCCACCCCCAGGGACTAGCGGGCGCGAACACCGGGGAGCTGTTTTTT. Its translation: CASSRHPQGLAGANTGELFF.

This clone was seen once. The chain couples TRBV28 to TRBJ1-2; D not resolved. CDR3 length: 18 amino acids. Germline values: CDR1 MDHEN, CDR2 SYDVKM. The V gene lost 2 bases and the J gene lost 6 bases, with 25 bases spanning the gap. The CDR3 loop reads CASSLRVATFGGRDGYTF. The CDR3 nucleotides are TGTGCCAGCAGTTTACGGGTCGCTACATTTGGAGGGAGGGATGGCTACACCTTC.

The chain uses TRBV6-1 and TRBJ2-3, with 7 bases matching TRBD1. The CDR3 loop spans 16 amino acids. Germline trimming cut 3 bases from V and 6 bases from J; bases unmatched to any gene: 12. Germline CDR1 MNHNS, CDR2 SASEGT. The CDR3 coding sequence is TGTGCCAGCAGTGATAAAACTGACAGGGTAGGCGATACGCAGTATTTT. The encoded protein is CASSDKTDRVGDTQYF.

J is TRBJ1-3 and V is TRBV25-1; possible D gene TRBD1, 5 bases. CDR3 size: 13 residues. The germline V and J ends were trimmed by 8 bases and 1 base, with 9 bases remaining between them. The V gene's germline CDR1 is MGHDK and CDR2 SYGVNS. CDR3 bases: TGTGCCAGCCAAGGGGATTCTGGAAACACCATATATTTT. It yields the protein CASQGDSGNTIYF.

The J gene is TRBJ1-5, the V gene TRBV11-2, with a weak D call TRBD1 (6 bases). V was clipped by 1 base and J by 4 bases, with 11 bases between them. CDR3 length: 15 amino acids. The V gene's germline CDR1 is SGHAT and CDR2 FQNNGV. CDR3 bases: TGTGCCAGCAGCTTAGGGCAGGGGTATAATCAGCCCCAGCATTTT. As protein: CASSLGQGYNQPQHF.